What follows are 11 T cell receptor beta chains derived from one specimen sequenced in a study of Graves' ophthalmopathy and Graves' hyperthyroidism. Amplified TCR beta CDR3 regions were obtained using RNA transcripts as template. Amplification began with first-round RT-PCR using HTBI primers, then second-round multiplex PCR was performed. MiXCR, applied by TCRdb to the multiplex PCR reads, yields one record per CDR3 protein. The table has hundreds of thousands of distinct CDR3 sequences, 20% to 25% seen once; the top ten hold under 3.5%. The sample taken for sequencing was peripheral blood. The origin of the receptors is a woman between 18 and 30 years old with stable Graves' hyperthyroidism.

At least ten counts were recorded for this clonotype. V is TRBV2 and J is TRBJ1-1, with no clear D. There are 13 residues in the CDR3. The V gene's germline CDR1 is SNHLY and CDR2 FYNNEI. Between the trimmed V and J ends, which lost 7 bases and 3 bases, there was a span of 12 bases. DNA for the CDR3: TGTGCCAGCAAAGAGGGTTGGGACACTGAAGCTTTCTTT. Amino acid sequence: CASKEGWDTEAFF.

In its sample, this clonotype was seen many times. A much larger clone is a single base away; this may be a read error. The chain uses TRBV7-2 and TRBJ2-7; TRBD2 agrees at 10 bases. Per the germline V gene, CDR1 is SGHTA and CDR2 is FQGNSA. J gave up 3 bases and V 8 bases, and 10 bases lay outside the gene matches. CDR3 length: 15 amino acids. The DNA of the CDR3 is TGTGCCAGCTGTGGGGCTAGCGGGGGCGGCTACGAGCAGTACTTC. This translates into CASCGASGGGYEQYF.

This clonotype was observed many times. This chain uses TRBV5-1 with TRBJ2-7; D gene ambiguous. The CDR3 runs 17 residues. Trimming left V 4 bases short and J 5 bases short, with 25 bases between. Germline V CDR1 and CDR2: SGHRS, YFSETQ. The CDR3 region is CASSIKNPGRRIHEQYF. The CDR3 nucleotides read TGCGCCAGCAGCATTAAGAACCCTGGTCGGCGAATCCACGAGCAGTACTTC.

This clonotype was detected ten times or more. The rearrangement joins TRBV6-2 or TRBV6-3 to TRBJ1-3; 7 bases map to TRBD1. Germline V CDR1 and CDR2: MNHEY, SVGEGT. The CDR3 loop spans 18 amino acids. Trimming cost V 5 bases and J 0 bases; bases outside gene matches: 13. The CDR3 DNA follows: TGTGCCAGCAGTCCGACCCCGGGACAGATGAGCTCTGGAAACACCATATATTTT. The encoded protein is CASSPTPGQMSSGNTIYF.

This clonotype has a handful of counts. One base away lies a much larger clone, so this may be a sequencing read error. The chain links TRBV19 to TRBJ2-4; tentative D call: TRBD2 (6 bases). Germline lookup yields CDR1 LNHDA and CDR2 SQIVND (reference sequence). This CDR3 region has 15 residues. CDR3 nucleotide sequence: TGTGCCAGTAGGTCTGCGGGGCTAGCCAAAATCATTCAGTACTTC. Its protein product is CASRSAGLAKIIQYF.

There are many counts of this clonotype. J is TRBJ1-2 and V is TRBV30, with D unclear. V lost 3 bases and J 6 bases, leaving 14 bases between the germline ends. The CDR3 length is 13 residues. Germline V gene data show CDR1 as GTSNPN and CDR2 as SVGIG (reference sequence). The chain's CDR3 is CAWRRPFMNGYTF. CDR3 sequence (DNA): TGTGCCTGGAGACGCCCCTTTATGAATGGCTACACCTTC.

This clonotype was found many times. The CDR3 nucleotides read TGTGCCAGCAGTGAAGGCCGAGAGACCCAGTACTTC. Translating it yields CASSEGRETQYF. The V call is TRBV2, the J call TRBJ2-5; no reliable D call. V was cut by 1 base and J by 4 bases, with 4 bases left in between. Germline V lookup: CDR1 SNHLY, CDR2 FYNNEI. The length of the CDR3 is 12 residues.

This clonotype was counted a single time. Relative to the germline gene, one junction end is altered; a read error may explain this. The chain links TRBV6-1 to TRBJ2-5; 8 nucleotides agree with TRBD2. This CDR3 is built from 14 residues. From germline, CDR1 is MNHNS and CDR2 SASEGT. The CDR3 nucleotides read TGTGCCAGCAGCGAAGCGGGGGTCCAAGAGACCCAGTACTTC. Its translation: CASSEAGVQETQYF.

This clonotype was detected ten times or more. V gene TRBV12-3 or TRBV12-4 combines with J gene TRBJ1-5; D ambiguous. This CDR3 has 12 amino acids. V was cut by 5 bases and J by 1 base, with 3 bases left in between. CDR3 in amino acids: CASSNSNQPQHF. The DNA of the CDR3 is TGTGCCAGCAGTAACAGCAATCAGCCCCAGCATTTT.

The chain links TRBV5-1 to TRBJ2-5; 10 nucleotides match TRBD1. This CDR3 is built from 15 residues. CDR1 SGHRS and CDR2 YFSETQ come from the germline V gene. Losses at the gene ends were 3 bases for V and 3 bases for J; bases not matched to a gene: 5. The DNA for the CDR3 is TGCGCCAGCAGCTGGACAGGGGGGGGCGAAGAGACCCAGTACTTC. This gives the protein CASSWTGGGEETQYF.

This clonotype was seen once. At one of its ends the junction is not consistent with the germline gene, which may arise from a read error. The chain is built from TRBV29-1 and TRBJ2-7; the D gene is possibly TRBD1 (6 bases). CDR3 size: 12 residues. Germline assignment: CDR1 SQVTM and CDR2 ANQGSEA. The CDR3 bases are TGCAGCGTTGAGATTAGGGGGTACGATCAGTACTTC. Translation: CSVEIRGYDQYF.